This T cell receptor beta chain was profiled in a study of T cell repertoires in cytomegalovirus infection. Study context: From public TCR beta signatures came an indication of both CMV infection and matching HLA type.

Whole-study results and caveats: Carriers of CMV plus the relevant HLA were identified by cumulative public TCR beta family frequency. The study found HLA-C-restricted CMV-specific TCR beta clonotypes dominating the ex vivo response.

Germline V gene lookup returns CDR1 SGHVS and CDR2 FNYEAQ. Trimming took 5 bases from V and 3 from J; bases not matched to a gene: 11. This CDR3 comprises 19 residues. In this sample, this clonotype turned up many times. Its antigen is unidentified. TCRdb analysed the reads with MiXCR anew, one entry per CDR3 protein. The sample holds about 490,000 distinct CDR3 sequences; approximately 17% are singletons and the top ten take roughly 25%. Material: CD8+ T cells from PBMCs. This receptor was taken from a human donor in good health (CMV status not recorded). Some clones in this sample may be carry-over from other donors' samples. The chain links TRBV7-6 to TRBJ2-6, with 12 bases that match TRBD1. DNA of the CDR3: TGTGCCAGCAGCCCTTACACCGGGACAGGGGGCTTTGGGGCCAACGTCCTGACTTTC. Translation: CASSPYTGTGGFGANVLTF.